The sequence of this T cell receptor (beta chain) was determined in a study of lymphopenia after photon versus proton radiotherapy. Per the germline V gene, CDR1 is SGHTA and CDR2 is FQGNSA. The V end was cut by 1 base, the J end by 4 bases, with 7 bases between. The CDR3 contains 13 residues. General study points: Photon-treated patients lost naive T cells and TCR diversity; proton-treated stayed stable. Authors raise, but do not show, better survival with proton therapy. After lymphocyte nadir, photon-treated repertoires showed oligoclonal expansion, especially CD8+ Temra. A bigger post-nadir fall in TCR diversity correlated inversely with survival time in deceased patients.

Clones were read by immunoSEQ multiplex PCR, and TCRdb kept only the in-frame ones, dropping some. In the table there are 150,000 or so clones, around nine tenths of which are singletons. About this clone itself: Antigen specificity is unknown.

The sequence came from a man aged 45 to 65 with gastric cancer. Sequenced here: peripheral blood, sampled from a patient treated with photon-based radiotherapy. The V gene is TRBV7-2, the J gene TRBJ1-2; D not resolved. CDR3 region: CASSLGIGYGYTF. The CDR3 DNA is TGTGCCAGCAGCTTAGGGATCGGCTATGGCTACACCTTC.